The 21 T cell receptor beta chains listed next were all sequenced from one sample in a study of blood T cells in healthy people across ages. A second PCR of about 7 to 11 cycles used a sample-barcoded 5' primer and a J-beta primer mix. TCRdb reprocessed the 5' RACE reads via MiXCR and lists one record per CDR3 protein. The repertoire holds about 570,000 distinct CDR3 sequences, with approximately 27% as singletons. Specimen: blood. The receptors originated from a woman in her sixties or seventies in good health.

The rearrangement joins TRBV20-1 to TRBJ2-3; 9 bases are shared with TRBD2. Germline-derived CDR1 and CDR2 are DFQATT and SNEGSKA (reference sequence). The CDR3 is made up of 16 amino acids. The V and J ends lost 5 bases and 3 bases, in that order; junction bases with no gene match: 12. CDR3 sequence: CSAPGTSGPRTDTQYF. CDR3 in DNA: TGCAGTGCTCCCGGTACTAGCGGGCCCAGAACAGATACGCAGTATTTT.

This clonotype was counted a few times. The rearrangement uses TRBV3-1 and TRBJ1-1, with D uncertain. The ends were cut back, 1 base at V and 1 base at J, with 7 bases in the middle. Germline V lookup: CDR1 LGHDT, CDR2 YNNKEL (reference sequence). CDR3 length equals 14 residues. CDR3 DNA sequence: TGTGCCAGCAGCCAAGCAGGACGGAACACTGAAGCTTTCTTT. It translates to CASSQAGRNTEAFF. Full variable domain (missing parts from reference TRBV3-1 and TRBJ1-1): DTAVSQTPKYLVTQMGNDKSIKCEQNLGHDTMYWYKQDSKKFLKIMFSYNNKELIINETVPNRFSPKSPDKAHLNLHINSLELGDSAVYFCASSQAGRNTEAFFGQGTRLTVV.

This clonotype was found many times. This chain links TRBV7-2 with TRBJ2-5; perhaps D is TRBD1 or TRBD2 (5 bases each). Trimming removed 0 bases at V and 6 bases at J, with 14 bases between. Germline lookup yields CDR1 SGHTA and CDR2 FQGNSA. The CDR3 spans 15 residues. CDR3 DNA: TGTGCCAGCAGCTTAGCGCCGGGACCCGGGAAGACCCAGTACTTC. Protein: CASSLAPGPGKTQYF.

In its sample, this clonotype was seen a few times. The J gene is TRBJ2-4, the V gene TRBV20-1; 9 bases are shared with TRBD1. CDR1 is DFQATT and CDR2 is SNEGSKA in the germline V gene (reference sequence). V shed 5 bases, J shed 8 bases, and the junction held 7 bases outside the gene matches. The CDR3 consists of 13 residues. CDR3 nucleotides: TGCAGTGCTCAGAGGACAGGGGAGGACATTCAGTACTTC. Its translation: CSAQRTGEDIQYF.

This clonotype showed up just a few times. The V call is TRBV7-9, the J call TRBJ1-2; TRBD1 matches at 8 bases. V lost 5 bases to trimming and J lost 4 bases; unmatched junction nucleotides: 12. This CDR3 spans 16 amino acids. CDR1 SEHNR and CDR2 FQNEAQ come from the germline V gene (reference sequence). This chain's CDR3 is CASSRQGSRWTYGYTF. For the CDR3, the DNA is TGTGCCAGCAGCCGACAGGGGAGCAGATGGACCTATGGCTACACCTTC.

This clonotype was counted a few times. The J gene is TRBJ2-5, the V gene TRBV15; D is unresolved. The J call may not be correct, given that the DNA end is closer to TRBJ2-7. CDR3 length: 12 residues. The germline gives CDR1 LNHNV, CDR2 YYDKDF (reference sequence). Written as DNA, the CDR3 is TGTGCCACCAGCAGTTCTTTCGACGAGCAGTACTTC. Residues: CATSSSFDEQYF.

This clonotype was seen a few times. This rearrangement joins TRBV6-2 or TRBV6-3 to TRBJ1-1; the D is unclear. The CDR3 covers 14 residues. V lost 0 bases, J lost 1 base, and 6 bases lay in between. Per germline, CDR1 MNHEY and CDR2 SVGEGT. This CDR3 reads CASSYSTANTEAFF. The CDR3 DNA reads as TGTGCCAGCAGTTACTCGACGGCGAACACTGAAGCTTTCTTT.

The CDR3, as DNA: TGTGCCAGCACCAGAGGGACAGGGGATTCACCCCTCCACTTT. It specifies CASTRGTGDSPLHF. The chain has TRBV6-5 and TRBJ1-6; TRBD1 agrees at 10 bases. The CDR3 sequence is 14 residues long. The ends lost 7 bases at V and 8 bases at J; junction bases unmatched: 5. Germline-derived CDR1 and CDR2 are MNHEY and SVGAGI.

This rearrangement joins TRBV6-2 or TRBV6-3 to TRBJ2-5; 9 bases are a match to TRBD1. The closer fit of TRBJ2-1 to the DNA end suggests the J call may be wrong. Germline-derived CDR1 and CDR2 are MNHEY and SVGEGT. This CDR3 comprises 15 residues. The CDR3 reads CASSAPGQGRNEQFF. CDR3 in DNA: TGTGCCAGCAGTGCGCCGGGACAGGGTCGCAATGAGCAGTTCTTC.

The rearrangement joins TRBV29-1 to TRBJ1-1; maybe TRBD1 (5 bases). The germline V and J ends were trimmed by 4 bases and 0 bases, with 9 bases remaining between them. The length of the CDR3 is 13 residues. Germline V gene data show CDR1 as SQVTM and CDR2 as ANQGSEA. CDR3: CSVGKGLNTEAFF. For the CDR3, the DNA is TGCAGCGTTGGTAAGGGGTTGAACACTGAAGCTTTCTTT.

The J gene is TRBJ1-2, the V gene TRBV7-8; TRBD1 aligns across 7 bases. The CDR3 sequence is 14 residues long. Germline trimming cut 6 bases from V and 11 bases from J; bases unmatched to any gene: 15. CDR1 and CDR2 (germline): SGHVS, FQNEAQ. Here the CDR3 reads CASRQEDRVAGYTF. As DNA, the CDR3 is TGTGCCAGCAGACAAGAAGACAGGGTGGCTGGTTACACCTTC.

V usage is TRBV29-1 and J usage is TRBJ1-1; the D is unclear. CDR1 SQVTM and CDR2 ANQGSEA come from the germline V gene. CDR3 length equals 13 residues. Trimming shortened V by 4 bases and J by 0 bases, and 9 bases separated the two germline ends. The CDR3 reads CSVAEHMNTEAFF. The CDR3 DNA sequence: TGCAGCGTTGCTGAGCACATGAACACTGAAGCTTTCTTT.

CDR3 bases: TGCGCCAGCAGCCAAGGTGTCAGGAACACTGAAGCTTTCTTT. It specifies CASSQGVRNTEAFF. The chain joins TRBV4-3 to TRBJ1-1; D is uncertain. The CDR3 runs 14 residues. Per the germline V gene, CDR1 is LGHNA and CDR2 is YSLEER. V was clipped by 1 base and J by 1 base, with 7 bases between them.

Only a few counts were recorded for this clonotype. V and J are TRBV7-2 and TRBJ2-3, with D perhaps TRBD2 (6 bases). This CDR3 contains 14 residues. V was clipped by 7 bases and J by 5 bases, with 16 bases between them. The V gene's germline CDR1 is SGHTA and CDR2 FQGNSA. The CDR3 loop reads CASKPPGAGDTQYF. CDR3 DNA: TGTGCCAGCAAACCCCCGGGAGCGGGAGATACGCAGTATTTT. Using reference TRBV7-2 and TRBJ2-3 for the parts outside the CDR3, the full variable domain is GAGVSQSPSNKVTEKGKDVELRCDPISGHTALYWYRQSLGQGLEFLIYFQGNSAPDKSGLPSDRFSAERTGGSVSTLTIQRTQQEDSAVYLCASKPPGAGDTQYFGPGTRLTVL.

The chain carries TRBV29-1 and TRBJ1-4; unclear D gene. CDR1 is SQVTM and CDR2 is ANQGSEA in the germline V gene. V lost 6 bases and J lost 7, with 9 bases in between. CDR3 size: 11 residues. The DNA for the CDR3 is TGCAGCGTCGGCCTCAGTGAAAAACTGTTTTTT. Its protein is CSVGLSEKLFF.

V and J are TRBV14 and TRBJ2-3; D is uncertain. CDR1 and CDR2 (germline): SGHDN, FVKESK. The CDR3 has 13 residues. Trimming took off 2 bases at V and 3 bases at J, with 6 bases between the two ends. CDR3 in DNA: TGTGCCAGCAGCCAATCTCGGACAGATACGCAGTATTTT. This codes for CASSQSRTDTQYF. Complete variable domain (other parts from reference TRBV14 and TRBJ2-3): EAGVTQFPSHSVIEKGQTVTLRCDPISGHDNLYWYRRVMGKEIKFLLHFVKESKQDESGMPNNRFLAERTGGTYSTLKVQPAELEDSGVYFCASSQSRTDTQYFGPGTRLTVL.

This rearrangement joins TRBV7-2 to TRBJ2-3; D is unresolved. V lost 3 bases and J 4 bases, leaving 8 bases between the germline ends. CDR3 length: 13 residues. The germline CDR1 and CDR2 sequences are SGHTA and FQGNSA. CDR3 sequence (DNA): TGTGCCAGCAGCTTCAATGCCGCAGATACGCAGTATTTT. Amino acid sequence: CASSFNAADTQYF.

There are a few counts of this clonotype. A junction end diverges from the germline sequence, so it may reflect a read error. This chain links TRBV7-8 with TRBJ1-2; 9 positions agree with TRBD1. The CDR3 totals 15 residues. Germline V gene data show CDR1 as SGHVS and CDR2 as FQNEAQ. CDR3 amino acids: CVSSQIGQGNYGYTF. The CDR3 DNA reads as TGTGTCAGCAGCCAGATTGGACAGGGGAACTATGGCTACACCTTC.

The CDR3 sequence: CATSDLPRGHGYTF. The CDR3, as DNA: TGTGCCACCAGTGATTTGCCAAGGGGACATGGCTACACCTTC. This chain connects TRBV24-1 to TRBJ1-2, with D possibly matching TRBD1 (5 bases). V was pared by 0 bases and J by 6 bases, with 10 bases between. The germline V gene has CDR1 KGHDR and CDR2 SFDVKD. The CDR3 spans 14 residues.

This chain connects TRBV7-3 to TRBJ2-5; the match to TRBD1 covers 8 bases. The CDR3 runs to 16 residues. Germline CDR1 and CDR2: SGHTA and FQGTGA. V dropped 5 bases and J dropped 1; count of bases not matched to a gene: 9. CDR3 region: CASSNRTGPVQETQYF. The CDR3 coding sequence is TGTGCCAGCAGCAATCGGACAGGGCCAGTCCAAGAGACCCAGTACTTC.

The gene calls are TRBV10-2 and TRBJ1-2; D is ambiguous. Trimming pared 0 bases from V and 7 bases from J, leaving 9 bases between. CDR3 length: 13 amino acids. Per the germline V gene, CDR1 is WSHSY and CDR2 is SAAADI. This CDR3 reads CASSESLRTGYTF. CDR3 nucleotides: TGCGCCAGCAGTGAGTCGTTGAGGACTGGCTACACCTTC.